The present T cell receptor beta chain was sequenced within a study of response to subunit inactivated influenza vaccine (dated by TCRdb to 2017 to 2018). Context from the whole study: Deep quantitative profiling of the T cell receptor repertoire was used in the study to follow responses to a trivalent subunit inactivated influenza vaccine. Overall study outcomes, separate from this receptor: The authors proposed that each seasonal influenza vaccination may bring in only a limited number of new T cells.

Relative to germline, V is missing 7 bases and J is missing 2 bases, with 7 bases of the junction outside any gene match. The CDR3 sequence holds 14 residues, the cysteine and phenylalanine included. Only the CDR3 DNA stays, 42 bases, in frame from base 1. As encoded in the germline V gene (reference sequence), CDR1 is DFQATT while CDR2 is SNEGSKA. Library method: RT-PCR. The sequencing machine was an Illumina HiSeq 2500. TCRdb reprocessed the public reads (quality trimming at Q25 with fastp, clone calling with MiXCR) and kept in-frame beta chains. Every CDR3 protein is listed once, alongside the most common genes and DNA of its rows. For this sample there are hundreds of thousands of distinct CDR3 sequences; 6% to 9% appear just once. The leading ten clones occupy under 15% of the sample. On this clonotype itself: Its antigen remains unidentified. No much larger clone exists at a distance of one base, and base qualities are not known.

The sample consisted of PBMCs from blood, taken 23 to 25 months after vaccination. The TCR sequence derives from a man between 45 and 75 years old who received an inactivated influenza vaccine. Donor details come from another sample of the same person, matched by shared clones. The sequence links TRBV20-1 to TRBJ2-1, and TRBD1 matches 8 of the central bases. The sequenced DNA is TGCAGTGGCCAGGGGGCGGGCGCCTACAATGAGCAGTTCTTC. The translation is CSGQGAGAYNEQFF.